The sequence of this TCR beta chain was determined in a study of blood T cells in healthy people across ages. Next came a second PCR, run for about 7 to 12 cycles, which used a sample-barcoded 5' primer along with a J-beta primer mix. Each cDNA molecule was tagged by a template-switch adaptor with 12 random nucleotides. Using its own MiXCR run on the 5' RACE reads, TCRdb lists one record per CDR3 protein. The data show 1,800,000 or so distinct CDR3 sequences, around 40% seen once. The V gene's germline CDR1 is MGHRA and CDR2 YSYEKL. The CDR3 length is 15 residues. V shed 0 bases and J shed 13 bases, with 19 bases lying between them.

This clonotype was obtained from a human donor in good health. V and J are TRBV4-1 and TRBJ2-1, with D hard to call. The sequencing input was blood. This chain's CDR3 is CASSQEGGFLWAQFF. DNA of the CDR3: TGCGCCAGCAGCCAAGAGGGCGGTTTCTTATGGGCCCAGTTCTTC.